These 26 T cell receptor beta chains were all obtained from the same sample, sequenced in a study of identical twins' blood T cells. TCRdb re-analysed the 5' RACE reads in MiXCR, keeping a single row per CDR3 protein. This table has a few hundred thousand distinct CDR3 sequences, around 30% appearing once. Sequencing was done on a sample of PBMCs. These TCRs come from a woman aged 18-50 years in good health.

This clonotype turned up a few times. The chain carries TRBV3-1 and TRBJ1-4, with 7 bases aligning to TRBD1. The germline V gene encodes CDR1 LGHDT and CDR2 YNNKEL (reference sequence). V was pared by 4 bases and J by 8 bases, with 10 bases of the junction left unmatched. There are 15 residues in the CDR3. This CDR3 reads CASSLRQGFGEKLFF. In DNA form, the CDR3 reads TGTGCCAGCAGCCTAAGACAGGGCTTCGGCGAAAAACTGTTTTTT.

J is TRBJ2-2 and V is TRBV5-1, with 7 bases identical to TRBD2. Losses at the gene ends were 5 bases for V and 6 bases for J; bases not matched to a gene: 10. The germline V gene has CDR1 SGHRS and CDR2 YFSETQ. The CDR3 spans 15 residues. This CDR3 is CASRKAGLLAGELFF. The CDR3 region has the DNA TGCGCCAGCAGAAAAGCGGGGCTCTTAGCCGGGGAGCTGTTTTTT.

This clonotype has a handful of counts. CDR3 coding DNA: TGTGCCAGTCGGACAGGGATTGGAGGAAACACCATATATTTT. Its translation: CASRTGIGGNTIYF. The rearrangement links TRBV19 to TRBJ1-3, with 8 bases matching TRBD1. The germline V gene encodes CDR1 LNHDA and CDR2 SQIVND (reference sequence). Trimming took 8 bases from V and 4 from J; bases not matched to a gene: 7. The CDR3 has 14 residues.

In its sample, this clonotype was seen a few times. The V call is TRBV20-1, the J call TRBJ1-3; no reliable D call. CDR1 DFQATT and CDR2 SNEGSKA come from the germline V gene (reference sequence). The CDR3 sequence is 14 residues long. V lost 4 bases to trimming and J lost 1 base, with 11 bases between them. CDR3 in DNA: TGCAGTGCTACGGTAGGAGGGTCTGGAAACACCATATATTTT. Translating it yields CSATVGGSGNTIYF.

The chain joins TRBV3-1 to TRBJ1-1; the D gene is possibly TRBD1 (5 bases). The CDR3 is 15 amino acids. Trimming left V 4 bases short and J 0 bases short, with 12 bases between. Germline lookup yields CDR1 LGHDT and CDR2 YNNKEL (reference sequence). The chain's CDR3 is CASSPADRVNTEAFF. CDR3 DNA: TGTGCCAGCAGCCCGGCCGACAGAGTGAACACTGAAGCTTTCTTT.

The chain carries TRBV3-1 and TRBJ1-5; D remains unclear. Trimming stripped 1 base from V and 7 bases from J, with 8 bases between. Germline CDR1 and CDR2: LGHDT and YNNKEL (reference sequence). The CDR3 covers 13 residues. This CDR3 reads CASSQGPRQPQHF. As DNA, the CDR3 is TGTGCCAGCAGCCAAGGGCCCCGCCAGCCCCAGCATTTT.

This clonotype was seen a few times. This rearrangement joins TRBV18 to TRBJ1-1; D unresolved. From germline, CDR1 is KGHSH and CDR2 LQKENI. Trimming took off 4 bases at V and 3 bases at J, with 9 bases between the two ends. This CDR3 contains 13 residues. CDR3 sequence reads: CASSQQKYTEAFF. As DNA, the CDR3 is TGTGCCAGCTCACAACAAAAGTACACTGAAGCTTTCTTT.

The chain links TRBV20-1 to TRBJ1-3; maybe TRBD1 (5 bases). Germline values: CDR1 DFQATT, CDR2 SNEGSKA (reference sequence). The CDR3 has 14 residues. With 5 bases removed from V and 0 bases from J, the gap between germline ends came to 11 bases. The CDR3 region is CSASGGDSGNTIYF. Written as DNA, the CDR3 is TGCAGTGCTTCGGGGGGGGACTCTGGAAACACCATATATTTT.

The chain is built from TRBV7-2 and TRBJ1-3; unclear D gene. Trimming took off 2 bases at V and 0 bases at J, with 8 bases between the two ends. Germline V CDR1 and CDR2: SGHTA, FQGNSA. The CDR3 consists of 15 residues. The DNA for the CDR3 is TGTGCCAGCAGCTTATTCGTAAGCTCTGGAAACACCATATATTTT. Protein sequence: CASSLFVSSGNTIYF.

This clonotype was picked up a small number of times. V and J are TRBV10-3 and TRBJ1-1; 9 bases match TRBD1. Germline V gene data show CDR1 as ENHRY and CDR2 as SYGVKD. V gave up 11 bases and J gave up 11 bases; unmatched junction bases: 15. This CDR3 has 13 amino acids. CDR3: CAVRQGEPGQAFF. CDR3 coding DNA: TGTGCCGTAAGACAGGGGGAACCAGGCCAGGCTTTCTTT.

This sequence joins TRBV29-1 and TRBJ2-3, with TRBD1 as a possible D gene (6 bases). Trimming left V 4 bases short and J 2 bases short, with 10 bases between. From germline, CDR1 is SQVTM and CDR2 ANQGSEA. This CDR3 region has 13 residues. CDR3 sequence: CSVVAGDTDTQYF. The CDR3 nucleotides are TGCAGCGTTGTAGCAGGGGACACAGATACGCAGTATTTT.

In this sample, this clonotype turned up a few times. V is TRBV15 and J is TRBJ2-3; 9 nucleotides line up with TRBD2. The CDR3 covers 17 residues. The ends lost 1 base at V and 5 bases at J; junction bases unmatched: 10. Germline V gives CDR1 LNHNV, CDR2 YYDKDF (reference sequence). The CDR3 is CATSRGLRLAELDTQYF. CDR3 in DNA: TGTGCCACCAGCAGAGGTTTGAGACTAGCGGAATTAGATACGCAGTATTTT. The full variable domain, rest sourced from reference TRBV15 and TRBJ2-3, is DAMVIQNPRYQVTQFGKPVTLSCSQTLNHNVMYWYQQKSSQAPKLLFHYYDKDFNNEADTPDNFQSRRPNTSFCFLDIRSPGLGDTAMYLCATSRGLRLAELDTQYFGPGTRLTVL.

A word on this clonotype: Sequence at one end of the junction differs from germline and may be a read error. The chain has TRBV5-1 and TRBJ1-4, with D unresolved. Germline lookup yields CDR1 SGHRS and CDR2 YFSETQ. This CDR3 has 14 residues. CDR3 loop: CASSFGEVYEKLVF. As DNA, the CDR3 is TGCGCCAGCAGCTTCGGCGAGGTTTATGAAAAACTGGTTTTT.

This clonotype was picked up a small number of times. This chain connects TRBV5-1 to TRBJ1-1; D not resolved. The germline V and J ends were trimmed by 0 bases and 5 bases, with 11 bases remaining between them. The CDR3 is 14 residues long. Per germline, CDR1 SGHRS and CDR2 YFSETQ. The CDR3 loop reads CASSLGSARTEAFF. In DNA form, the CDR3 reads TGCGCCAGCAGCTTGGGCAGTGCGAGGACTGAAGCTTTCTTT.

CDR3 protein: CSVEITRITDTQYF. The CDR3, as DNA: TGCAGCGTTGAAATTACCAGAATCACAGATACGCAGTATTTT. The rearrangement joins TRBV29-1 to TRBJ2-3; D gene uncertain. From germline, CDR1 is SQVTM and CDR2 ANQGSEA. Trimming shortened V by 2 bases and J by 2 bases, and 11 bases separated the two germline ends. The CDR3 loop spans 14 amino acids.

The rearrangement links TRBV23-1 to TRBJ1-2, with 7 bases identical to TRBD1. TRBV23-1 is an open reading frame whose function is uncertain. V lost 1 base, J lost 1 base, and 6 bases stayed unmatched. This CDR3 has 16 residues. In DNA form, the CDR3 reads TGCGCCAGCAGTCAATGGGGACAGCCCCTTAACTATGGCTACACCTTC. Protein sequence: CASSQWGQPLNYGYTF.

This clonotype was seen more than once but under ten times. This chain connects TRBV7-2 to TRBJ1-4, with D uncertain. Germline-derived CDR1 and CDR2 are SGHTA and FQGNSA. This CDR3 is built from 12 residues. V was trimmed by 2 bases and J by 7 bases, leaving 5 bases between them. CDR3 DNA sequence: TGTGCCAGCAGCTTAAAGGGTGAAAAACTGTTTTTT. Protein: CASSLKGEKLFF. The full variable domain, its missing parts supplied by reference TRBV7-2 and TRBJ1-4, is GAGVSQSPSNKVTEKGKDVELRCDPISGHTALYWYRQSLGQGLEFLIYFQGNSAPDKSGLPSDRFSAERTGGSVSTLTIQRTQQEDSAVYLCASSLKGEKLFFGSGTQLSVL.

In this sample, this clonotype turned up many times. This chain links TRBV6-2 or TRBV6-3 with TRBJ2-3; possible D gene TRBD2, 6 bases. The germline V gene has CDR1 MNHEY and CDR2 SVGEGT. V was pared by 7 bases and J by 2 bases, with 13 bases between. The CDR3 is 14 amino acids. CDR3 region: CASTTGDPTDTQYF. The CDR3 DNA reads as TGTGCCAGCACCACGGGGGACCCCACAGATACGCAGTATTTT.

This clonotype was observed a few times. The genes are TRBV2 and TRBJ2-3, with 10 bases lining up with TRBD2. This CDR3 is built from 15 residues. CDR1 SNHLY and CDR2 FYNNEI come from the germline V gene. V gave up 8 bases and J gave up 3 bases; unmatched junction bases: 8. CDR3 protein: CASGLAGVRTDTQYF. CDR3 DNA: TGTGCCAGCGGGCTAGCGGGAGTTCGGACAGATACGCAGTATTTT.

On this clonotype itself: A read error may be the cause here, since a much bigger clone is one base away. This chain connects TRBV20-1 to TRBJ1-1; TRBD1 might be the D (5 bases). Germline V gene data show CDR1 as DFQATT and CDR2 as SNEGSKA (reference sequence). There are 13 residues in the CDR3. CDR3 DNA sequence: TGCGGTGCTCAAGAACCAGGGACCACTGAAGCTTTCTTT. Translation gives CGAQEPGTTEAFF.

The CDR3 nucleotides are TGTGCCAGCACCAGGACAGGAGAGACCTATGGCTACACCTTC. Translating it yields CASTRTGETYGYTF. This chain links TRBV27 with TRBJ1-2; TRBD1 aligns across 7 bases. The germline V gene has CDR1 MNHEY and CDR2 SMNVEV (reference sequence). This CDR3 has 14 residues. The J segment lost 4 bases and the V segment lost 7 bases, leaving 9 bases of the junction unmatched.

This chain links TRBV27 with TRBJ2-1; perhaps TRBD2 as D (5 bases). The V gene lost 2 bases and the J gene lost 9 bases, with 11 bases spanning the gap. In germline, CDR1 is MNHEY, CDR2 SMNVEV (reference sequence). The CDR3 totals 13 residues. The DNA of the CDR3 is TGTGCCAGCAGTTTAATCGGCACTAGTGAGCAGTTCTTC. Protein: CASSLIGTSEQFF.

This clonotype was counted between two and nine times. This sequence joins TRBV2 and TRBJ1-5; no definite D call. CDR3 length: 16 residues. V lost 0 bases, J lost 4 bases, and 13 bases lay in between. Germline loops: CDR1 SNHLY, CDR2 FYNNEI. CDR3 sequence reads: CASSEARRTLNQPQHF. In nucleotides, the CDR3 is TGTGCCAGCAGTGAAGCGCGACGGACCTTGAATCAGCCCCAGCATTTT.

As regards this clonotype: A much larger clone differs by one base, so this may be a read error. The V gene is TRBV20-1, the J gene TRBJ1-2; 8 bases map to TRBD1. CDR1 and CDR2 (germline): DFQATT, SNEGSKA (reference sequence). The CDR3 covers 14 residues. The V segment lost 5 bases and the J segment 4 bases; nucleotides outside the gene matches: 9. CDR3 region: CSADPDRASYGYTF. The DNA for the CDR3 is TGCAGTGCTGACCCGGACAGGGCCAGCTATGGCTACACCTTC.

This clonotype has at least ten counts. The genes are TRBV29-1 and TRBJ1-1, with D unclear. V was shortened by 3 bases and J by 0 bases, with 5 bases between the two germline ends. CDR3 length: 12 residues. Germline V gene sequence: CDR1 SQVTM, CDR2 ANQGSEA. In DNA, the CDR3 is TGCAGCGTTGATGGGATGAACACTGAAGCTTTCTTT. Protein sequence: CSVDGMNTEAFF.

This clonotype appeared a few times. The rearrangement joins TRBV11-3 to TRBJ1-1; no clear D. There are 16 residues in the CDR3. Per germline, CDR1 SGHNT and CDR2 YENEEA. V lost 5 bases and J lost 7, with 23 bases in between. This CDR3 is CASSLPPAGMAFEAFF. CDR3 in DNA: TGTGCCAGCAGCCTCCCCCCGGCGGGAATGGCCTTTGAAGCTTTCTTT.